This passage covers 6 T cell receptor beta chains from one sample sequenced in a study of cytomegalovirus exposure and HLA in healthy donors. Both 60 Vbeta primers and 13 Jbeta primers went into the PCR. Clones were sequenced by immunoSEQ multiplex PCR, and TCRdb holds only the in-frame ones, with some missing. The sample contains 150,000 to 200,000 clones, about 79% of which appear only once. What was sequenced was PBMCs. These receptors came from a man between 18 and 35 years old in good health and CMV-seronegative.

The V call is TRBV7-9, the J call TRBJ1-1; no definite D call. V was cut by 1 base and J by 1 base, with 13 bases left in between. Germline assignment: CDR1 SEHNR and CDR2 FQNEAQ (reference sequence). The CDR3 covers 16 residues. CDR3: CASSLDRSKRNTEAFF. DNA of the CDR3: TGTGCCAGCAGCTTAGATCGGTCGAAAAGGAACACTGAAGCTTTCTTT.

CDR3 DNA: TGTGCCATCTCGGGACAGGGGGCCGTCTATAATTCACCCCTCCACTTT. Encoded protein: CAISGQGAVYNSPLHF. The chain has TRBV10-3 and TRBJ1-6; 12 positions agree with TRBD1. Germline V gives CDR1 ENHRY, CDR2 SYGVKD. CDR3 length: 16 amino acids. Trimming took 8 bases from V and 3 from J; bases not matched to a gene: 5.

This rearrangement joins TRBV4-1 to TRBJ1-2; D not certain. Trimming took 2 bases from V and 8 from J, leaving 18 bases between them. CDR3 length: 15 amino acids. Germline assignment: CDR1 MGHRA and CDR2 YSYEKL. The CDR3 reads CASSQPDETLTGYTF. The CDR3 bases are TGCGCCAGCAGCCAACCTGACGAGACTTTGACGGGCTACACCTTC.

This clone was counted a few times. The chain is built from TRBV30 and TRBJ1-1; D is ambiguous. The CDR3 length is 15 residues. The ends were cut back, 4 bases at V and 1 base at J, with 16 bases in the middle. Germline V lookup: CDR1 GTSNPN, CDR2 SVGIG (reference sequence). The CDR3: CAWTDSTTGNTEAFF. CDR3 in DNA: TGTGCCTGGACCGACTCCACTACGGGGAACACTGAAGCTTTCTTT.

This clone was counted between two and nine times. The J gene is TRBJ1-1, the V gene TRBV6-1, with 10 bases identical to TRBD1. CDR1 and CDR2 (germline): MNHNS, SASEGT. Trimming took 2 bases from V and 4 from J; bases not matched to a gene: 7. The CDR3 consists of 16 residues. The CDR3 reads CASSEKKGTGVTEAFF. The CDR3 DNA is TGTGCCAGCAGTGAAAAGAAAGGGACAGGGGTCACTGAAGCTTTCTTT.

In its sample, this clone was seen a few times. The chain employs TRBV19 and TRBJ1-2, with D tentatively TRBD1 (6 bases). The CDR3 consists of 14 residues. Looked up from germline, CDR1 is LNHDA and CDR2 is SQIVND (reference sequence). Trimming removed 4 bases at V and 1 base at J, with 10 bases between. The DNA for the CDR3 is TGTGCCAGTAGTAGTGGACAGCGTAACTATGGCTACACCTTC. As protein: CASSSGQRNYGYTF.